One T cell receptor (beta chain) is described in this entry. This clonotype was picked up many times. Its antigen remains unidentified. No base quality values were provided; no much bigger clone lies one nucleotide off. The sample originates from a study of T cells in Graves' hyperthyroidism and ophthalmopathy (dated by TCRdb to about 2019). As for the study more broadly: Peripheral blood was collected at initial diagnosis, before any treatment. To identify TCR V-J signatures that set the groups apart, the researchers used a discovery cohort of 90 to 100 patients, made up of roughly 45 with Graves' ophthalmopathy and about 60 with stable Graves' hyperthyroidism. Prospective prediction of ophthalmopathy was tested in an independent validation cohort of about 19 hyperthyroidism patients and approximately 17 patients who later progressed to ophthalmopathy. For training and testing, the roughly 97 patients in the discovery cohort were randomly divided in a 7:3 ratio. In about 6 Graves' hyperthyroidism patients, the study also compared T-cell repertoires from thyroid tissue with T-cell repertoires from blood. After sampling, hyperthyroidism patients received methimazole starting at 30 mg daily, and ophthalmopathy patients received high-dose intravenous methylprednisolone. According to the paper, TCR Vbeta CDR3 sequencing was carried out on about 140 peripheral blood samples, which came from 40 to 45 ophthalmopathy, around 75 hyperthyroidism and roughly 17 progressor patients.

Hyperthyroidism patients were aged 18 to 65 years and newly diagnosed, with disease duration of less than 2 months. Any patient with an uncontrolled infection, another autoimmune disease, pregnancy or lactation was excluded. Diagnoses were established on the basis of clinical symptoms, serum thyroxine and TRAb, thyroid ultrasound, and orbital computed tomography. Blood from progressor patients was drawn when they were first diagnosed with hyperthyroidism, before any ophthalmopathy symptoms appeared. Ficoll-Paque density gradient centrifugation was used to isolate PBMCs from under 11 ml of fresh peripheral blood. Progressor patients were initially diagnosed with Graves' hyperthyroidism and developed ophthalmopathy during follow-up. Total RNA was extracted with Trizol reagent, and quality was checked on an Agilent 2100 Bioanalyzer. TCR beta CDR3 regions were amplified from RNA transcripts. For the first round of RT-PCR on the TCR CDR3, the HTBI primer set was used together with the Qiagen OneStep RT-PCR kit. A second multiplex PCR round built the libraries, followed by size selection and purification. Sequencing of the libraries was done on an Illumina HiSeq2000 using paired-end 100 bp reads. In the authors' own workflow: Raw data were processed with SOAPnuke, discarding reads with adapters, uncalled bases, mean Phred below 15, or no exact constant-primer or identifier match. COPE v1.2.5 was used to merge the high-quality paired reads, and each unique nucleotide sequence was defined as a clonotype. Clonotypes were aligned to IMGT TRBV, TRBD and TRBJ reference segments using MiTCR v1.1. The analysis was restricted to V-J combinations with a frequency above 0.0001, which together covered 99% to 99.2% of the repertoires. The TCS score was defined as the ratio of F50 (clonal expansion) to E x V (chaos), calculated using BLOSUM62-based TCRdist between CDR3 peptides within each V-J. Welch's t-statistics and random forest reduced fewer than 600 V-J features to 13, which were used in a naive Bayes classifier (R e1071). TCRdb handled the public reads itself, with Q25 trimming in fastp and clone calling in MiXCR, and kept productive beta chains. Entries are consolidated by CDR3 protein sequence, retaining the most common genes and DNA. The V and J calls and clone size are TCRdb's, not the authors'. Present in this sample are 250,000 to 300,000 distinct CDR3 sequences, just over 14% of which were seen just once. About an eighth of the sample lies in the top ten.

What the study reported, not specific to this receptor: No statistical method was used to fix the sample size in advance, and group allocation was not hidden from the investigators. In validation, the model predicted progression to ophthalmopathy with over 60% sensitivity and less than 75% specificity, a median of 6.5 months before onset. Most expanded thyroid clonotypes (frequency above 0.001) were also found in blood, which suggests that blood repertoires may mirror thyroid immune responses. A model built on a 13 V-J signature distinguished ophthalmopathy from stable hyperthyroidism, reaching roughly 88% sensitivity and about 81% specificity in cross-validation and 80%/75% in testing.

Its CDR3 holds 17 amino acids, cysteine through phenylalanine. The read is trimmed to its CDR3 DNA, 51 bases read in frame from base 1. Taken from the germline V gene, the CDR1 and CDR2 loops are SGHAT and FQNNGV. The germline ends are 19 bases apart after V is trimmed by 2 bases and J by 3 bases. Recombination linked TRBV11-2 to TRBJ1-2, with no confidently assigned D gene. This sequence originates from a middle-aged woman with Graves' hyperthyroidism that later progressed to Graves' ophthalmopathy. The specimen sequenced was blood. The nucleotide sequence reads as follows: TGTGCCAGCAGCTTAACGGCGGTACCCGTAGGATACTATGGCTACACCTTC. Translation gives CASSLTAVPVGYYGYTF.